The next 25 T cell receptor beta chains were all read from a single sample in a study of blood T cells in healthy people across ages. Then a second PCR, running roughly 7 to 12 cycles, was carried out with a sample-barcoded 5' primer and a J-beta primer mix. In TCRdb, the 5' RACE reads were re-called with MiXCR into one record per CDR3 protein. The data contain 1.5 million to 2 million distinct CDR3 sequences, less than 50% of them singletons. The sequencing sample was made of blood. The receptor set was obtained from a woman aged 40 to 50 in good health.

The sample holds a few counts of this clonotype. The chain carries TRBV6-2 or TRBV6-3 and TRBJ2-3; TRBD1 matches at 7 bases. V was pared by 8 bases and J by 0 bases, with 11 bases of the junction left unmatched. The CDR3 loop spans 16 amino acids. Per germline, CDR1 MNHEY and CDR2 SVGEGT. The CDR3 bases are TGTGCCAGCTACGGGACAGCCCTGAGGAGCACAGATACGCAGTATTTT. Translation: CASYGTALRSTDTQYF.

This clonotype came up once. The V gene is TRBV20-1, the J gene TRBJ1-1; D gene ambiguous. V was cut by 0 bases and J by 9 bases, with 14 bases left in between. Looked up from germline, CDR1 is DFQATT and CDR2 is SNEGSKA (reference sequence). This CDR3 contains 13 residues. The CDR3 bases are TGCAGTGCTAGAGATCAGGAAAGGCCCCAAGCTTTCTTT. The encoded protein is CSARDQERPQAFF.

The chain has TRBV3-1 and TRBJ2-1; 7 bases agree with TRBD1. This CDR3 is 17 amino acids long. CDR1 LGHDT and CDR2 YNNKEL come from the germline V gene (reference sequence). The V gene end was trimmed by 4 bases and the J gene end by 8 bases; junction bases not matched to a gene: 17. CDR3 region: CASSRRQGGWPIDEQFF. Here the CDR3 DNA reads TGTGCCAGCAGCCGTCGACAGGGCGGTTGGCCAATCGATGAGCAGTTCTTC.

This rearrangement joins TRBV6-6 to TRBJ1-3, with 7 bases matching TRBD1. Per the germline V gene, CDR1 is MNHNY and CDR2 is SVGAGI (reference sequence). V shed 0 bases and J 4 bases; nucleotides not matched to a gene: 9. There are 17 residues in the CDR3. The CDR3 coding sequence is TGTGCCAGCAGTTACTCGAGTACAGGGGTCATCGGAAACACCATATATTTT. It encodes CASSYSSTGVIGNTIYF.

V usage is TRBV27 and J usage is TRBJ2-4; D possibly corresponds to TRBD2 (7 bases). Trimming cost V 6 bases and J 13 bases, with 19 bases left between them. The CDR3 extends over 13 amino acids. From germline, CDR1 is MNHEY and CDR2 SMNVEV (reference sequence). The CDR3, as DNA: TGTGCCAGCAGGTCACAGGGCAACGGGGGGCAGTACTTC. Translating gives CASRSQGNGGQYF.

This chain connects TRBV10-3 to TRBJ2-5; 7 bases align to TRBD1. V lost 5 bases and J lost 5; bases outside the gene matches: 14. Germline CDR1 and CDR2: ENHRY and SYGVKD. This CDR3 has 16 residues. The CDR3: CAISPRQGPSFETQYF. The CDR3, as DNA: TGTGCCATCAGTCCCCGACAGGGTCCAAGTTTTGAGACCCAGTACTTC.

The V gene is TRBV6-2 or TRBV6-3, the J gene TRBJ2-6; the D gene is possibly TRBD1 (5 bases). The germline CDR1 and CDR2 sequences are MNHEY and SVGEGT. CDR3 length: 15 residues. Between the trimmed V and J ends, which lost 0 bases and 4 bases, there was a span of 7 bases. The CDR3 spells CASSYSRGGANVLTF. For the CDR3, the DNA is TGTGCCAGCAGTTACTCTAGGGGCGGGGCCAACGTCCTGACTTTC.

The rearrangement uses TRBV6-2 or TRBV6-3 and TRBJ2-1; 13 bases line up with TRBD2. The CDR3 has 13 amino acids. Per germline, CDR1 MNHEY and CDR2 SVGEGT. Unmatched junction bases numbered 2, after V lost 9 bases and J lost 6 bases. In DNA form, the CDR3 reads TGTGCCAGTGGGACTAGCGGGGTCAATGAGCAGTTCTTC. Amino acids: CASGTSGVNEQFF.

The rearrangement uses TRBV12-3 or TRBV12-4 and TRBJ1-4; 8 bases line up with TRBD1. V lost 6 bases and J lost 8; bases outside the gene matches: 11. The CDR3 consists of 15 residues. The chain's CDR3 is CASSFSGGGEEKLFF. In DNA, the CDR3 is TGTGCCAGCAGCTTCTCAGGGGGCGGTGAGGAAAAACTGTTTTTT.

V gene TRBV5-1 combines with J gene TRBJ2-5; 8 bases are a match to TRBD1. The CDR3 loop spans 14 amino acids. The germline gives CDR1 SGHRS, CDR2 YFSETQ. The V and J ends lost 3 bases and 3 bases, in that order; junction bases with no gene match: 4. The DNA for the CDR3 is TGCGCCAGCAGCTCCTGGACAGGGAAAGAGACCCAGTACTTC. Translated: CASSSWTGKETQYF.

As for this clonotype: The CDR3 end shows no conserved phenylalanine or tryptophan, and so a read error is likely. V is TRBV28 and J is TRBJ2-1, with unresolved D. V was trimmed by 3 bases and J by 6 bases, leaving 9 bases between them. This CDR3 comprises 13 residues. Germline CDR1 is MDHEN and CDR2 is SYDVKM. Here the CDR3 reads CASSLRHSNEQFS. DNA of the CDR3: TGTGCCAGCAGTTTGCGACATTCCAATGAGCAGTTCTCC.

This clonotype was seen more than once but under ten times. This chain connects TRBV9 to TRBJ2-3; no reliable D call. Germline V gene data show CDR1 as SGDLS and CDR2 as YYNGEE. CDR3 length equals 15 residues. With 4 bases removed from V and 8 bases from J, the gap between germline ends came to 20 bases. Written as DNA, the CDR3 is TGTGCCAGCAGCCCACGATATGGGTACCCCGTTACGCAGTATTTT. Its protein is CASSPRYGYPVTQYF.

The rearrangement links TRBV5-1 to TRBJ2-7; weak D call: TRBD1 (6 bases). This CDR3 is built from 15 residues. Trimming removed 2 bases at V and 2 bases at J, with 14 bases between. The germline gives CDR1 SGHRS, CDR2 YFSETQ. The CDR3 bases are TGCGCCAGCAGCTTCCTTCCGGGACAAGCCTACGAGCAGTACTTC. Protein sequence: CASSFLPGQAYEQYF.

This clonotype was counted a few times. The V call is TRBV3-1, the J call TRBJ2-7; D is uncertain. The V end lost 3 bases, the J end lost 3 bases, and 9 bases lay between the germline ends. The CDR3 is 13 amino acids. The germline gives CDR1 LGHDT, CDR2 YNNKEL (reference sequence). The CDR3 protein is CASSQSNLYEQYF. CDR3 in DNA: TGTGCCAGCAGCCAGAGCAACCTCTACGAGCAGTACTTC.

V is TRBV20-1 and J is TRBJ2-4; 12 positions match TRBD2. The V segment lost 4 bases and the J segment 7 bases; nucleotides outside the gene matches: 5. CDR3 size: 14 residues. The germline V gene has CDR1 DFQATT and CDR2 SNEGSKA (reference sequence). This CDR3 reads CSAKASGGVNIQYF. CDR3 coding DNA: TGCAGTGCTAAAGCTAGCGGGGGGGTCAACATTCAGTACTTC.

The gene calls are TRBV28 and TRBJ2-7; D is perhaps TRBD1 or TRBD2 (5 bases each). Germline V gene lookup returns CDR1 MDHEN and CDR2 SYDVKM. Trimming pared 4 bases from V and 6 bases from J, leaving 22 bases between. The CDR3 runs to 16 residues. CDR3: CASSSARGAGTCEQYF. The CDR3 nucleotides read TGTGCCAGCAGTTCCGCGCGAGGGGCGGGTACCTGCGAGCAGTACTTC.

In this sample, this clonotype turned up a few times. V usage is TRBV7-2 and J usage is TRBJ2-4; D is ambiguous. The V and J ends lost 3 bases and 0 bases respectively, with 9 bases between them. Germline CDR1 reads SGHTA; CDR2 reads FQGNSA. This CDR3 has 15 amino acids. CDR3 protein: CASSFVSVAKNIQYF. Written as DNA, the CDR3 is TGTGCCAGCAGCTTCGTCTCGGTAGCCAAAAACATTCAGTACTTC. The entire variable domain, with the rest obtained from reference TRBV7-2 and TRBJ2-4, is as follows: GAGVSQSPSNKVTEKGKDVELRCDPISGHTALYWYRQSLGQGLEFLIYFQGNSAPDKSGLPSDRFSAERTGGSVSTLTIQRTQQEDSAVYLCASSFVSVAKNIQYFGAGTRLSVL.

This chain connects TRBV7-2 to TRBJ2-7, with TRBD2 matching over 8 bases. The DNA end is a closer match to TRBJ2-5, so the J assignment may be wrong. Germline lookup yields CDR1 SGHTA and CDR2 FQGNSA. The CDR3 runs to 15 residues. CDR3 loop: CASSLELAGTETQYF. As DNA, the CDR3 is TGTGCCAGCAGCTTAGAATTAGCGGGGACAGAGACCCAGTACTTC.

Of note for this clonotype: A much more abundant neighbour one base away suggests this may be a read error. The J gene is TRBJ2-5, the V gene TRBV7-9, with D uncertain. Germline V CDR1 and CDR2: SEHNR, FQNEAQ (reference sequence). Between the trimmed V and J ends, which lost 5 bases and 5 bases, there was a span of 18 bases. The CDR3 consists of 15 residues. CDR3 nucleotide sequence: TGTGCCAGCAGCCTTGGCCGTGGGTTCGCCGAGACCCAGTACTTC. Translated, it gives CASSLGRGFAETQYF.

The chain has TRBV10-2 and TRBJ2-7; 7 nucleotides line up with TRBD1. V dropped 1 base and J dropped 2; count of bases not matched to a gene: 5. The CDR3 totals 15 residues. Germline V lookup: CDR1 WSHSY, CDR2 SAAADI. CDR3 loop: CASSELGQAAYEQYF. The CDR3 DNA reads as TGCGCCAGCAGTGAGTTAGGACAGGCAGCCTACGAGCAGTACTTC.

This clonotype was detected only a few times. The chain links TRBV20-1 to TRBJ1-5, with TRBD1 as a possible D gene (5 bases). CDR3 length: 13 residues. Germline V gene sequence: CDR1 DFQATT, CDR2 SNEGSKA (reference sequence). V lost 4 bases, J lost 9 bases, and 16 bases lay in between. In DNA form, the CDR3 reads TGCAGTGCTATGACAAGGGGAGGTGGGCCCCAGCATTTT. Its protein product is CSAMTRGGGPQHF.

J is TRBJ1-1 and V is TRBV29-1; D is undetermined. V was pared by 4 bases and J by 7 bases, with 16 bases between. CDR3 length: 13 amino acids. Germline-derived CDR1 and CDR2 are SQVTM and ANQGSEA. The CDR3: CSVVGVGSVEAFF. DNA for the CDR3: TGCAGCGTTGTAGGCGTCGGATCGGTTGAAGCTTTCTTT.

In this sample, this clonotype turned up a few times. The chain has TRBV20-1 and TRBJ2-3; 8 bases align to TRBD2. Trimming cost V 3 bases and J 4 bases; bases outside gene matches: 15. The CDR3 is 17 amino acids. The germline gives CDR1 DFQATT, CDR2 SNEGSKA (reference sequence). Written as DNA, the CDR3 is TGCAGTGCTAGGGACCGCCGGGCTAGCGGGTACCCAGATACGCAGTATTTT. Protein sequence: CSARDRRASGYPDTQYF.

The chain employs TRBV29-1 and TRBJ2-7, with D perhaps assigned TRBD1 or TRBD2 (5 bases each). Trimming left V 8 bases short and J 2 bases short, with 10 bases between. The CDR3 length is 11 residues. Germline V CDR1 and CDR2: SQVTM, ANQGSEA. This CDR3 is CSFRDPYEQYF. The CDR3 nucleotides read TGCAGCTTCCGGGACCCCTACGAGCAGTACTTC.

The V call is TRBV19, the J call TRBJ2-3; the D gene is possibly TRBD2 (6 bases). The germline V gene encodes CDR1 LNHDA and CDR2 SQIVND (reference sequence). This CDR3 has 14 residues. V was shortened by 5 bases and J by 6 bases, with 15 bases between the two germline ends. CDR3 nucleotide sequence: TGTGCCAGTAGTGCCCGGGGGAGAGTGGATACGCAGTATTTT. It codes for CASSARGRVDTQYF.